This TCR beta chain was recovered during a study of Tregs in tolerant kidney transplant recipients. Study-level results: The most relevant donor-specific Treg TCRbeta repertoire apparently came from expansion with activated donor B cells. No direct test of biological reproducibility was done here.

Per germline, CDR1 SGHRS and CDR2 YFSETQ. The CDR3 spans 15 residues. The trim removed 2 bases at V and 0 bases at J, leaving 0 bases unmatched. CD4+CD25+CD127- Tregs, CD4+CD25- non-Tregs, CD4 and CD8 cells were sorted. Using immunoSEQ multiplex PCR, the repertoire was profiled, and TCRdb retains in-frame clones only, with some absent. Its clone listing holds about 48,000 clones. About this clone itself: The antigen remains undetermined. Read data end 3 residues before the CDR3 end; the end is taken from the germline J gene.

The chain links TRBV5-1 to TRBJ2-3; 10 nucleotides agree with TRBD2. The sequences come from CD4+ T cells from blood, collected before the transplant. This TCR was recovered from a human donor who received a combined kidney and bone marrow transplant. CDR3 sequence reads: CASSFSGRSTDTQYF. The sequenced part of the CDR3 DNA is TGCGCCAGCAGCTTTAGCGGGAGGAGCACAGATACG.